This T cell receptor beta chain was found in a study of T cell repertoires in cytomegalovirus infection. Study details: Matching HLA type, along with CMV infection, was indicated by public TCR beta signatures.

V was pared by 3 bases and J by 5 bases, with 6 bases of the junction left unmatched. Germline-derived CDR1 and CDR2 are SGDLS and YYNGEE. CDR3 length: 15 residues. This clonotype was detected a few times. The antigen is not known. TCRdb reprocessed the reads with MiXCR, giving one entry per CDR3 protein. The data hold around 70,000 distinct CDR3 sequences, with about 26% observed a single time. The specimen comprised CD8+ T cells from cultured PBMCs, sampled from culture after CMV antigen stimulation. The TCR originated in a human donor in good health (CMV status not recorded). Some clones in this sample may be carry-over from other donors' samples. The chain recombines TRBV9 with TRBJ2-3; 10 positions agree with TRBD2. The CDR3 region is CASSESGGVVDTQYF. The DNA of the CDR3 is TGTGCCAGCAGCGAAAGCGGGGGGGTAGTAGATACGCAGTATTTT. Full variable domain (rest looked up from reference TRBV9 and TRBJ2-3): DSGVTQTPKHLITATGQRVTLRCSPRSGDLSVYWYQQSLDQGLQFLIQYYNGEERAKGNILERFSAQQFPDLHSELNLSSLELGDSALYFCASSESGGVVDTQYFGPGTRLTVL.